This T cell receptor beta chain came from a study of T cell repertoires in cytomegalovirus infection (dated by TCRdb to between 2019 and 2020). Regarding the study in general: The HLA type of each donor mattered for the analysis, because public TCR beta signatures pointed to carriage of CMV infection along with the matching HLA type. Beyond this particular receptor, the publication reports: In both this cohort and an independent cohort of approximately 350 donors, the cumulative frequency of public TCR beta family members distinguished carriers of CMV infection plus the relevant HLA type. In the ex vivo response, HLA-C-restricted CMV-specific TCR beta clonotypes were dominant, and in two of eight donors the single most frequent clonotype came from this HLA-C-restricted group.

Reads for this sample came from an Illumina HiSeq 1500. Using fastp trimming at Q25 and MiXCR clonotype assembly, TCRdb reanalyzed the public sequencing data and kept in-frame beta chains. Under each unique CDR3 protein, matching rows form one entry showing the most common genes and DNA. The sample records about 180,000 distinct CDR3 sequences, approximately 18% of which are singletons. The ten largest clones capture roughly 24% of the sample. A word on this clonotype: Its antigen remains unidentified. No much larger clone is present one base from it, and per-base qualities are unavailable.

Taken from cysteine to phenylalanine, the CDR3 has 13 residues. Only CDR3 DNA is held: 39 bases, read in frame from base 1. As encoded in the germline V gene (reference sequence), CDR1 is MNHEY while CDR2 is SMNVEV. The junction shows trimming of 5 bases on V and 2 bases on J, plus 4 bases between the germline ends. Sequenced: CD8+ T cells from PBMCs. Rearrangement joined TRBV27 to TRBJ2-6, with the identity of the D gene unclear. The receptor was derived from a human donor in good health (CMV status not recorded). Some clones in this sample may be carry-over from other donors' samples. At the DNA level, the sequence is TGTGCCAGCAGTACCACTGGGGCCAACGTCCTGACTTTC. This encodes CASSTTGANVLTF. Extended through the reference TRBV27 and TRBJ2-6 proteins, this CDR3 yields the full variable domain: EAQVTQNPRYLITVTGKKLTVTCSQNMNHEYMSWYRQDPGLGLRQIYYSMNVEVTDKGDVPEGYKVSRKEKRNFPLILESPSPNQTSLYFCASSTTGANVLTFGAGSRLTVL.